This TCR beta chain stems from a study of shared T cell receptors in the human thymus (dated by TCRdb to the early 2020s). Broadly, across the study: The study investigated the way shared, self-reactive T-cell receptor alpha chains are produced in the human thymus.

In regard to this clone: Its antigen remains undetermined. Qualities for individual bases were not recorded, and no much larger clone is one base off.

Library construction relied on the immunoSEQ multiplex PCR assay. TCRdb obtained this table from immuneACCESS and retained in-frame rearrangements with V and J assigned. These tables miss some clones; where compared with another copy, unresolved V genes account for less than half of the shortfall, and the remainder is unexplained. Counted in this sample were around 730,000 clones; 80% to 90% of them appeared once. The ten largest make up about 0.011% of the sample. This sample was also put to use in a study of human thymus T cells. Drawing on the second study: Immunologically healthy infants undergoing open corrective cardiac surgery for congenital heart defects in Finland were used as donors. The thymus tissue came from surgical resects taken out during corrective cardiac surgery. V and J gene segment usage appeared biased in both thymic and peripheral blood repertoires. Highly overlapping thymic TCR repertoires among unrelated individuals were reported in the related research. The study used eight infant thymus samples plus four related peripheral blood samples to characterize TCR alpha and beta repertoires. Donor ages ranging from about 6 to 250 days were recorded, and a handful of male and two female infants were included in the cohort. Thymocytes were released mechanically from tissue and stored at -70 °C as pellets of roughly 9-31 million cells. A QIAsymphony instrument was used to extract genomic DNA from the frozen cell pellets. TCRB and TCRAD loci were amplified from a standardized quantity of quality-controlled genomic DNA using the immunoSEQ multiplex PCR assay. Amplicons spanned the V(D)J region at a length sufficient to cover the CDR3 and identify V and J genes. The amplicons were sequenced on an Illumina platform via the commercial immunoSEQ service. Primer bias and sequencing errors were corrected using previously described methods, and TCRAD and TCRB definitions followed the IMGT database. The repertoires were analysed using immunoSEQ Analyzer 3.0 and VDJTools for basic statistics, V/J segment usage, diversity estimates, rarefaction and pairwise overlap. To estimate diversity, the Chao1, ChaoE, Efron-Thisted, Shannon and inverse Simpson indices were applied, and diversity was also estimated on datasets down-sampled to the smallest sample. Repertoire overlap was assessed by strict matching of CDR3 nucleotide sequence, V gene and J gene, and clustering was done by Jaccard-based multidimensional scaling. On average, roughly 810,000 unique TCRB clonotypes were obtained from thymus samples, compared with 70,000 to 100,000 from blood samples.

This clonotype originated in a girl in the first two years of life with a congenital heart defect. Donor details come from another sample of the same person, matched by shared clones. The sample comprised thymocytes.

The CDR3 amino acid sequence is: CASSRNTGVKYEQYF. The DNA reads as follows: TGTGCCAGCAGCCGAAATACAGGGGTTAAGTACGAGCAGTACTTC. The sequence joins TRBV7-9 to TRBJ2-7, and TRBD1 matches 7 of the central bases. CDR1 and CDR2 are drawn from the germline V gene (reference sequence): SEHNR, FQNEAQ. V loses 5 bases at its end and J loses 4 bases; junction bases beyond the gene matches: 11. From its cysteine to its phenylalanine, the CDR3 spans 15 amino acids. The CDR3 DNA has 45 bases and is translated from base 1.